Given below is one T cell receptor (beta chain) in context. V lost 4 bases, J lost 5 bases, and 12 bases lay in between. Per the germline V gene, CDR1 is LGHDT and CDR2 is YNNKEL (reference sequence). The CDR3 loop spans 14 amino acids. This entry belongs to a study of blood T cell repertoires in COVID-19. Libraries were prepared by immunoSEQ multiplex PCR; TCRdb keeps only in-frame clonotypes and omits some of them. The table includes 200,000 to 250,000 clones, 85% detected once. The chain has TRBV3-1 (or the pseudogene TRBV3-2) and TRBJ1-5, with unresolved D. This receptor was identified in a woman in her seventies with COVID-19, enrolled during active disease. Sequencing was performed on peripheral blood. The CDR3 reads CASSPSIRDQPQHF. CDR3 coding DNA: TGTGCCAGCAGCCCCTCCATACGGGATCAGCCCCAGCATTTT.